The 12 T cell receptor beta chains presented below share a single source sample, sequenced in a study of blood T cell repertoires in COVID-19. Using immunoSEQ multiplex PCR, the repertoire was profiled, and TCRdb retains in-frame clones only, with some absent. The repertoire has roughly 70,000 clones, over 75% of them found once; the top ten carry roughly 2.6%. The sequenced sample was peripheral blood. These receptors were obtained from a man aged 70 or older with active or convalescent COVID-19.

In this sample, this clone turned up once. The rearrangement links TRBV15 to TRBJ2-7; TRBD2 matches at 7 bases. V lost 0 bases and J lost 2; bases outside the gene matches: 7. This CDR3 is 16 amino acids long. CDR1 and CDR2 from the germline V gene are LNHNV and YYDKDF (reference sequence). The CDR3 spells CATSRDRSGVTYEQYF. The CDR3 DNA sequence: TGTGCCACCAGCAGAGATCGGAGCGGGGTGACCTACGAGCAGTACTTC.

V gene TRBV3-1 (or the pseudogene TRBV3-2) combines with J gene TRBJ1-3; 7 bases align to TRBD1. The germline CDR1 and CDR2 sequences are LGHDT and YNNKEL (reference sequence). This CDR3 has 16 residues. Trimming cost V 2 bases and J 0 bases; bases outside gene matches: 4. CDR3 nucleotide sequence: TGTGCCAGCAGCCAAAAGGGGGCTAGCTCTGGAAACACCATATATTTT. Its translation is CASSQKGASSGNTIYF.

V and J are TRBV5-5 and TRBJ2-5, with D maybe TRBD1 (6 bases). This CDR3 comprises 14 residues. V lost 1 base and J 2 bases, leaving 9 bases between the germline ends. Germline V gene data show CDR1 as SGHKS and CDR2 as YYEKEE (reference sequence). CDR3 sequence: CASSLYRGQETQYF. Here the CDR3 DNA reads TGTGCCAGCAGCTTGTATAGGGGGCAAGAGACCCAGTACTTC.

This clone appeared a few times. CDR3 nucleotides: TGTGCCAGCAGCCCCGCCGGGAGGTACTATGGCTACACCTTC. This gives the protein CASSPAGRYYGYTF. The chain recombines TRBV11-2 with TRBJ1-2; D is uncertain. The CDR3 is made up of 14 amino acids. V gave up 5 bases and J gave up 3 bases, with 13 bases separating them. Germline CDR1 and CDR2: SGHAT and FQNNGV.

The chain carries TRBV19 and TRBJ2-2; D call uncertain. The V end lost 3 bases, the J end lost 3 bases, and 5 bases lay between the germline ends. Germline CDR1 is LNHDA and CDR2 is SQIVND (reference sequence). The CDR3 covers 13 residues. The CDR3 reads CASSIRDTGELFF. Here the CDR3 DNA reads TGTGCCAGTAGTATTCGGGACACCGGGGAGCTGTTTTTT.

The gene calls are TRBV11-2 and TRBJ2-2; tentatively, D is TRBD2 (6 bases). Germline values: CDR1 SGHAT, CDR2 FQNNGV. The CDR3 contains 15 residues. Deletions cut 4 bases from V and 0 bases from J, with 9 bases between. The CDR3 nucleotides read TGTGCCAGCAGCTGGGAGGTCGCGAACACCGGGGAGCTGTTTTTT. Translated: CASSWEVANTGELFF. The variable domain in full, with the rest retrieved from reference TRBV11-2 and TRBJ2-2, is EAGVAQSPRYKIIEKRQSVAFWCNPISGHATLYWYQQILGQGPKLLIQFQNNGVVDDSQLPKDRFSAERLKGVDSTLKIQPAKLEDSAVYLCASSWEVANTGELFFGEGSRLTVL.

CDR3 sequence: CASSLEGNSGNTIYF. The CDR3 region has the DNA TGCGCCAGCAGCTTGGAGGGGAACTCTGGAAACACCATATATTTT. This chain connects TRBV5-1 to TRBJ1-3; TRBD1 might be the D (5 bases). Germline values: CDR1 SGHRS, CDR2 YFSETQ. V dropped 0 bases and J dropped 0 bases, with 7 bases sitting between them. The CDR3 is made up of 15 amino acids.

The J gene is TRBJ2-7, the V gene TRBV2, with 11 positions matching TRBD1. Trimming took 2 bases from V and 11 from J; bases not matched to a gene: 8. The germline CDR1 and CDR2 sequences are SNHLY and FYNNEI. The CDR3 is made up of 14 amino acids. The CDR3 coding sequence is TGTGCCAGCAGTGAACGGCCGGGACAGGGGGTAAAGTACTTC. This encodes CASSERPGQGVKYF.

The chain recombines TRBV27 with TRBJ1-1; 7 bases agree with TRBD1. In germline, CDR1 is MNHEY, CDR2 SMNVEV (reference sequence). V lost 2 bases, J lost 5 bases, and 8 bases stayed unmatched. This CDR3 comprises 15 residues. The CDR3 nucleotides are TGTGCCAGCAGTTTACAAAGCAGGGGGGTTACTGAAGCTTTCTTT. Protein sequence: CASSLQSRGVTEAFF.

J is TRBJ2-3 and V is TRBV9, with 8 bases that match TRBD2. The ends lost 3 bases at V and 2 bases at J; junction bases unmatched: 5. The CDR3 length is 15 residues. Germline V gene sequence: CDR1 SGDLS, CDR2 YYNGEE. CDR3 protein: CASSAAGGLTDTQYF. The CDR3 region has the DNA TGTGCCAGCAGCGCGGCGGGGGGCCTCACAGATACGCAGTATTTT.

This rearrangement joins TRBV4-2 to TRBJ2-3, with unresolved D. Per the germline V gene, CDR1 is LGHNA and CDR2 is YNFKEQ. V was pared by 3 bases and J by 0 bases, with 4 bases between. The CDR3 covers 13 residues. CDR3 in amino acids: CASSHPSTDTQYF. The CDR3, as DNA: TGTGCCAGCAGCCACCCTAGCACAGATACGCAGTATTTT.

The chain couples TRBV5-6 to TRBJ2-7; TRBD2 aligns across 9 bases. CDR1 is SGHDT and CDR2 is YYEEEE in the germline V gene. V was clipped by 2 bases and J by 6 bases; unmatched bases: 9. The CDR3 runs to 15 residues. The CDR3 nucleotides are TGTGCCAGCAGCTTTGGGACTAGCCCCCGTGGCGAGCAGTACTTC. Amino acids: CASSFGTSPRGEQYF.